This TCR beta chain came from a study of T cell responses to AZD1222 COVID-19 vaccine. Method: immunoSEQ multiplex PCR; TCRdb's copy keeps in-frame clones and lacks some. This table has around 100,000 clones, 80% to 85% appearing once. From germline, CDR1 is SGDLS and CDR2 YYNGEE. The V gene lost 3 bases and the J gene lost 4 bases, with 11 bases spanning the gap. The CDR3 length is 14 residues. Sequencing was performed on peripheral blood, taken on day 0 of AZD1222 vaccination. The chain links TRBV9 to TRBJ1-3; D might be TRBD1 (6 bases). This clonotype was obtained from an adult in good health. The CDR3 DNA is TGTGCCAGCAGCGACGCAGGGGTGGGAAACACCATATATTTT. Translating gives CASSDAGVGNTIYF.